Below are 27 T cell receptor beta chains sequenced from a single sample in a study of blood T cell repertoires in COVID-19. Generated by immunoSEQ multiplex PCR, the TCRdb table keeps only in-frame clones and is missing some. Of under 250,000 clones listed, 85% to 90% are singletons. Sequences were obtained from peripheral blood. These receptors all stem from a man under 40 with COVID-19, enrolled during active disease.

This chain links TRBV6-5 with TRBJ1-5; 9 positions agree with TRBD1. CDR1 MNHEY and CDR2 SVGAGI come from the germline V gene. Trimming at V came to 8 bases and at J to 7 bases, leaving 12 bases not matched to a gene. This CDR3 has 15 residues. The CDR3 spells CASVPADRGMQPQHF. CDR3 DNA sequence: TGTGCCAGCGTACCCGCCGACAGGGGGATGCAGCCCCAGCATTTT.

This chain joins TRBV4-3 and TRBJ2-7; 9 bases map to TRBD2. The CDR3 is made up of 15 amino acids. Germline assignment: CDR1 LGHNA and CDR2 YSLEER. V trimming: 0 bases; J trimming: 12 bases; junction bases outside the gene matches: 12. Here the CDR3 DNA reads TGCGCCAGCAGCCAAGAGGAGGCGGCGGGGGGGAATCTGTACTTC. Amino acids: CASSQEEAAGGNLYF.

V is TRBV21-1 and J is TRBJ2-2; the listed D gene, TRBD2, was not tested against the DNA. TRBV21-1 is a pseudogene. This CDR3 has 19 residues. In DNA, the CDR3 is TGTGCCAGCAGCAAAGTGAATCCCACTAGCGGAATGAACACCGGGGAGCTGTTTTTT. The encoded protein is CASSKVNPTSGMNTGELFF.

V usage is TRBV19 and J usage is TRBJ2-2, with TRBD1 identical over 10 bases. V lost 6 bases, J lost 7 bases, and 5 bases stayed unmatched. This CDR3 comprises 14 residues. Germline CDR1 is LNHDA and CDR2 is SQIVND (reference sequence). The CDR3 sequence is CASRGTGVVGELFF. The DNA of the CDR3 is TGTGCCAGTAGGGGGACAGGGGTTGTCGGGGAGCTGTTTTTT.

The chain employs TRBV12-2 and TRBJ2-1; the D call in the table, TRBD2, was not verified against the DNA. TRBV12-2 is an annotated pseudogene. The CDR3 covers 17 residues. CDR3 sequence: CASRLAHAGFTYNEQFF. The CDR3 DNA reads TGTGCAAGTCGCTTAGCGCATGCCGGGTTTACCTACAATGAGCAGTTCTTC.

This chain links TRBV5-5 with TRBJ1-6, with D uncertain. Trimming took 1 base from V and 8 from J, leaving 7 bases between them. This CDR3 is built from 13 residues. Germline V gives CDR1 SGHKS, CDR2 YYEKEE (reference sequence). This chain's CDR3 is CASSLKRDSPLHF. In DNA form, the CDR3 reads TGTGCCAGCAGCTTGAAGAGGGATTCACCCCTCCACTTT.

This clone was seen a single time. The chain employs TRBV24-1 and TRBJ2-1; tentative D call: TRBD1 (6 bases). V was pared by 4 bases and J by 2 bases, with 11 bases between. The CDR3 sequence is 15 residues long. Germline V gives CDR1 KGHDR, CDR2 SFDVKD. The CDR3 loop reads CATSDYKGAYNEQFF. CDR3 DNA sequence: TGTGCCACCAGTGACTACAAGGGGGCCTACAATGAGCAGTTCTTC.

The chain employs TRBV7-2 and TRBJ2-3, with TRBD2 matching 9 bases. Germline CDR1 reads SGHTA; CDR2 reads FQGNSA. The CDR3 covers 17 residues. Trimming at V came to 1 base and at J to 2 bases, leaving 7 bases not matched to a gene. The CDR3 sequence is CASSLGRLAGLTDTQYF. The DNA of the CDR3 is TGTGCCAGCAGCTTAGGTCGGCTAGCGGGGCTCACAGATACGCAGTATTTT.

The rearrangement links TRBV3-1 (or the pseudogene TRBV3-2) to TRBJ1-2; the match to TRBD1 covers 9 bases. There are 16 residues in the CDR3. After removal of 0 bases from V and 8 bases from J, the junction contained 10 bases not matched to a gene. Germline lookup yields CDR1 LGHDT and CDR2 YNNKEL (reference sequence). The CDR3 sequence: CASSQEFTGGVEGYTF. The CDR3 region has the DNA TGTGCCAGCAGCCAAGAGTTCACAGGGGGCGTAGAAGGCTACACCTTC.

In this sample, this clone turned up a few times. The chain has TRBV10-3 and TRBJ1-1, with D perhaps matching TRBD1 (6 bases). The CDR3 consists of 14 residues. Deletions cut 2 bases from V and 7 bases from J, with 14 bases between. Germline V gene sequence: CDR1 ENHRY, CDR2 SYGVKD. The CDR3 DNA sequence: TGTGCCATCAGTGAGACCCGTGGGGACATTGAAGCTTTCTTT. As protein: CAISETRGDIEAFF.

V is TRBV6-2 or TRBV6-3 and J is TRBJ1-1; tentatively, D is TRBD1 (5 bases). CDR1 is MNHEY, CDR2 SVGEGT, per germline. V was trimmed by 0 bases and J by 4 bases, leaving 9 bases between them. There are 14 residues in the CDR3. The DNA for the CDR3 is TGTGCCAGCAGTTACTCTTTCGGGGGCACTGAAGCTTTCTTT. Encoded protein: CASSYSFGGTEAFF.

The chain has TRBV19 and TRBJ2-7; 9 nucleotides line up with TRBD1. Germline CDR1 LNHDA, CDR2 SQIVND (reference sequence). This CDR3 region has 15 residues. Trimming at V came to 7 bases and at J to 3 bases, leaving 10 bases not matched to a gene. CDR3 sequence (DNA): TGTGCCAGTATTGAGGGACAGGGACTTCACTACGAGCAGTACTTC. It codes for CASIEGQGLHYEQYF.

The chain couples TRBV27 to TRBJ2-1; TRBD2 matches at 8 bases. CDR1 and CDR2 from the germline V gene are MNHEY and SMNVEV (reference sequence). This CDR3 has 19 amino acids. The V segment lost 3 bases and the J segment 8 bases; nucleotides outside the gene matches: 21. CDR3 sequence: CASSFSLAGGPTPVYEQFF. CDR3 nucleotide sequence: TGTGCCAGCAGTTTCTCACTTGCGGGAGGACCTACCCCCGTCTATGAGCAGTTCTTC.

This chain connects TRBV6-2 or TRBV6-3 to TRBJ1-3, with 10 positions matching TRBD1. Trimming at V came to 4 bases and at J to 7 bases, leaving 4 bases not matched to a gene. CDR3 length equals 14 residues. Germline values: CDR1 MNHEY, CDR2 SVGEGT. The CDR3 bases are TGTGCCAGCAGTTCGGGACAGGGGACTAACACCATATATTTT. It encodes CASSSGQGTNTIYF.

The chain joins TRBV7-2 to TRBJ1-5, with TRBD1 identical over 7 bases. There are 13 residues in the CDR3. The V gene's germline CDR1 is SGHTA and CDR2 FQGNSA. V dropped 4 bases and J dropped 7; count of bases not matched to a gene: 4. Here the CDR3 DNA reads TGTGCCAGCAGCTACGGACAGGAGCAGCCCCAGCATTTT. It encodes CASSYGQEQPQHF.

The V call is TRBV6-5, the J call TRBJ2-7; a possible D gene is TRBD2 (6 bases). The CDR3 runs 16 residues. The V and J ends lost 2 bases and 4 bases respectively, with 18 bases between them. Germline loops: CDR1 MNHEY, CDR2 SVGAGI. The CDR3 protein is CASSYAPGSPPYEQYF. The CDR3 DNA reads as TGTGCCAGCAGTTACGCGCCCGGGAGCCCTCCATACGAGCAGTACTTC.

The CDR3 DNA reads TGCAGCGTTGTTATATATGAAGCTTTCTTT. Its translation: CSVVIYEAFF. V is TRBV29-1 and J is TRBJ1-1; unclear D gene. The CDR3 is made up of 10 amino acids. Germline loops: CDR1 SQVTM, CDR2 ANQGSEA. V lost 4 bases and J lost 7, with 7 bases in between.

The V gene is TRBV19, the J gene TRBJ2-7, with TRBD2 matching 11 bases. From germline, CDR1 is LNHDA and CDR2 SQIVND (reference sequence). CDR3 length: 22 amino acids. V shed 2 bases and J 0 bases; nucleotides not matched to a gene: 21. CDR3 loop: CASSIKGKLAGVLKRSSYEQYF. The CDR3 DNA reads TGTGCCAGTAGTATAAAAGGGAAACTAGCGGGGGTATTAAAGAGGAGCTCCTACGAGCAGTACTTC.

V gene TRBV28 combines with J gene TRBJ2-7; D remains unclear. Trimming removed 3 bases at V and 1 base at J, with 10 bases between. This CDR3 region has 14 residues. The germline V gene has CDR1 MDHEN and CDR2 SYDVKM. The DNA of the CDR3 is TGTGCCAGCAGTTTTTCTGGCGGATCCTACGAGCAGTACTTC. Translated, it gives CASSFSGGSYEQYF.

This clone occurred once. V is TRBV5-1 and J is TRBJ2-7; D possibly corresponds to TRBD1 (5 bases). The CDR3 extends over 15 amino acids. The ends were cut back, 2 bases at V and 2 bases at J, with 14 bases in the middle. In germline, CDR1 is SGHRS, CDR2 YFSETQ. This chain's CDR3 is CASSFGAGLPYEQYF. In nucleotides, the CDR3 is TGCGCCAGCAGCTTCGGCGCAGGGCTACCCTACGAGCAGTACTTC. Full variable domain (remainder filled in from reference TRBV5-1 and TRBJ2-7): KAGVTQTPRYLIKTRGQQVTLSCSPISGHRSVSWYQQTPGQGLQFLFEYFSETQRNKGNFPGRFSGRQFSNSRSEMNVSTLELGDSALYLCASSFGAGLPYEQYFGPGTRLTVT.

This chain connects TRBV24-1 to TRBJ2-7; unclear D gene. This CDR3 comprises 11 residues. The germline V gene has CDR1 KGHDR and CDR2 SFDVKD. Trimming removed 3 bases from V and 6 bases from J, with 5 bases in between. The CDR3 loop reads CATSDDSEQYF. The CDR3 region has the DNA TGTGCCACCAGTGATGATAGCGAGCAGTACTTC.

This rearrangement joins TRBV19 to TRBJ1-5; 9 nucleotides align to TRBD1. The germline CDR1 and CDR2 sequences are LNHDA and SQIVND (reference sequence). V was clipped by 10 bases and J by 3 bases; unmatched bases: 13. The CDR3 length is 16 residues. In DNA, the CDR3 is TGTGCCACTTCTGATCCGGGACAGGGTTTCAATCAGCCCCAGCATTTT. Its translation: CATSDPGQGFNQPQHF.

J is TRBJ1-3 and V is TRBV12-3 or TRBV12-4, with D hard to call. Between the trimmed V and J ends, which lost 6 bases and 9 bases, there was a span of 12 bases. The CDR3 totals 12 residues. The CDR3 here is CASSHPRGTIYF. In nucleotides, the CDR3 is TGTGCCAGCAGCCACCCACGGGGCACCATATATTTT.

The chain uses TRBV6-1 and TRBJ1-5; D is unclear. V lost 3 bases and J 2 bases, leaving 8 bases between the germline ends. There are 14 residues in the CDR3. Germline values: CDR1 MNHNS, CDR2 SASEGT. The CDR3 sequence: CASSDSGGNQPQHF. The DNA for the CDR3 is TGTGCCAGCAGTGACAGCGGGGGCAATCAGCCCCAGCATTTT.

This chain joins TRBV29-1 and TRBJ2-6; TRBD1 agrees at 7 bases. Germline CDR1 and CDR2: SQVTM and ANQGSEA. The CDR3 extends over 13 amino acids. The J segment lost 4 bases and the V segment lost 5 bases, leaving 2 bases of the junction unmatched. For the CDR3, the DNA is TGCAGCGTTAGGGGGCCAGGGGCCAACGTCCTGACTTTC. Protein product: CSVRGPGANVLTF.

V gene TRBV6-2 or TRBV6-3 combines with J gene TRBJ2-1; TRBD1 might be the D (6 bases). The CDR3 spans 18 residues. The V gene's germline CDR1 is MNHEY and CDR2 SVGEGT. V was cut by 0 bases and J by 5 bases, with 20 bases left in between. For the CDR3, the DNA is TGTGCCAGCAGTTACTCATACGACACAGGGTTTTCCAACAATGAGCAGTTCTTC. It translates to CASSYSYDTGFSNNEQFF.

The rearrangement uses TRBV5-1 and TRBJ2-2; TRBD1 matches at 7 bases. The V segment lost 0 bases and the J segment 3 bases; nucleotides outside the gene matches: 5. The CDR3 extends over 16 amino acids. CDR1 SGHRS and CDR2 YFSETQ come from the germline V gene. CDR3 nucleotide sequence: TGCGCCAGCAGCTTGGGAGGGACAGCTTACACCGGGGAGCTGTTTTTT. Its protein is CASSLGGTAYTGELFF.